Presented here are 15 T cell receptor beta chains from one specimen sequenced in a study of T cell responses to AZD1222 COVID-19 vaccine. Generated by immunoSEQ multiplex PCR, the TCRdb table keeps only in-frame clones and is missing some. The table includes about 110,000 clones, about 87% detected once. This material consisted of peripheral blood, taken on day 0 of AZD1222 vaccination. The origin of the receptors is an adult in good health.

V gene TRBV5-1 combines with J gene TRBJ1-1; D ambiguous. This CDR3 region has 13 residues. Trimming stripped 5 bases from V and 5 bases from J, with 13 bases between. Germline V CDR1 and CDR2: SGHRS, YFSETQ. The chain's CDR3 is CASREWGGTEAFF. Written as DNA, the CDR3 is TGCGCCAGCAGGGAATGGGGTGGAACTGAAGCTTTCTTT.

This clone was found once. The gene calls are TRBV30 and TRBJ2-1; 15 positions agree with TRBD2. CDR3 size: 18 residues. In germline, CDR1 is GTSNPN, CDR2 SVGIG (reference sequence). V lost 1 base, J lost 2 bases, and 6 bases stayed unmatched. CDR3 DNA sequence: TGTGCCTGGAGTGCCGGGACTAGCGGGAGGAGGGCCTACAATGAGCAGTTCTTC. Translation gives CAWSAGTSGRRAYNEQFF.

This clone was detected only once. The chain uses TRBV7-9 and TRBJ2-2, with 12 bases identical to TRBD2. This CDR3 has 16 residues. V lost 5 bases to trimming and J lost 7 bases; unmatched junction nucleotides: 8. CDR1 SEHNR and CDR2 FQNEAQ come from the germline V gene (reference sequence). DNA for the CDR3: TGTGCCAGCAGCCTACTAGCGGGGGGACGCAGCGGGGAGCTGTTTTTT. This codes for CASSLLAGGRSGELFF.

The CDR3 loop is CASSERRDTSGTGELFF. CDR3 nucleotide sequence: TGTGCCAGCAGCGAACGCAGGGACACCTCAGGGACCGGGGAGCTGTTTTTT. V usage is TRBV9 and J usage is TRBJ2-2; a weak D match, TRBD1 (6 bases). Looked up from germline, CDR1 is SGDLS and CDR2 is YYNGEE. The V gene lost 3 bases and the J gene lost 5 bases, with 20 bases spanning the gap. The CDR3 is 17 amino acids.

The chain employs TRBV3-1 (or the pseudogene TRBV3-2) and TRBJ1-6, with D maybe TRBD1 (6 bases). The CDR3 contains 16 residues. Trimming removed 4 bases at V and 10 bases at J, with 20 bases between. Germline values: CDR1 LGHDT, CDR2 YNNKEL (reference sequence). CDR3 protein: CASSRTQGSTKSPLHF. The CDR3 coding sequence is TGTGCCAGCAGCCGGACGCAGGGGAGTACAAAGTCACCCCTCCACTTT.

A word on this clone: A read error is possible here, since a much larger clone lies one base away. The genes are TRBV3-1 (or the pseudogene TRBV3-2) and TRBJ2-7, with 8 bases lining up with TRBD1. There are 12 residues in the CDR3. V lost 4 bases and J lost 5; bases outside the gene matches: 1. Per germline, CDR1 LGHDT and CDR2 YNNKEL (reference sequence). The CDR3 sequence is CASSPTGDEQYF. In nucleotides, the CDR3 is TGTGCCAGCAGCCCGACAGGGGACGAGCAGTACTTC.

The rearrangement joins TRBV7-2 to TRBJ2-1; 8 bases are a match to TRBD2. The CDR3 length is 17 residues. From germline, CDR1 is SGHTA and CDR2 FQGNSA. V lost 5 bases to trimming and J lost 0 bases; unmatched junction nucleotides: 9. CDR3: CASSATLAEGSYNEQFF. In DNA, the CDR3 is TGTGCCAGCAGCGCTACACTAGCGGAGGGCTCCTACAATGAGCAGTTCTTC.

The V and J genes are TRBV6-5 and TRBJ1-2, with 7 bases aligning to TRBD1. The V gene's germline CDR1 is MNHEY and CDR2 SVGAGI. CDR3 length equals 15 residues. V was pared by 2 bases and J by 8 bases, with 11 bases of the junction left unmatched. CDR3 sequence reads: CASSYRYLGQSGYTF. CDR3 sequence (DNA): TGTGCCAGCAGTTACCGTTATTTGGGACAGTCGGGCTACACCTTC.

In nucleotides, the CDR3 is TGCAGTGCTAGTTTGGAGCAGTACTTC. Translation gives CSASLEQYF. The rearrangement links TRBV20-1 to TRBJ2-7; D is unresolved. In germline, CDR1 is DFQATT, CDR2 SNEGSKA (reference sequence). Trimming removed 3 bases from V and 7 bases from J, with 4 bases in between. The CDR3 is made up of 9 amino acids.

The table lists this clone with a count of one. In DNA, the CDR3 is TGTGCCAGCAGCCACGGACTAGCGGGAGTAGATGAGCAGTACTTC. Amino acid sequence: CASSHGLAGVDEQYF. This chain links TRBV7-8 with TRBJ2-7; 13 bases line up with TRBD2. Germline values: CDR1 SGHVS, CDR2 FQNEAQ. Trimming cost V 5 bases and J 7 bases; bases outside gene matches: 8. The CDR3 totals 15 residues.

As DNA, the CDR3 is TGTGCCTGGAGTGTACTTAGAGGCCTTGGCAGGGAGAGACCTTCACCCCTCCACTTT. Its protein product is CAWSVLRGLGRERPSPLHF. The chain has TRBV30 and TRBJ1-6; D is possibly TRBD1 (5 bases). This CDR3 has 19 residues. The V gene lost 0 bases and the J gene lost 9 bases, with 27 bases spanning the gap. The germline V gene encodes CDR1 GTSNPN and CDR2 SVGIG (reference sequence). The whole variable domain, remainder taken from reference TRBV30 and TRBJ1-6, is SQTIHQWPATLVQPVGSPLSLECTVEGTSNPNLYWYRQAAGRGLQLLFYSVGIGQISSEVPQNLSASRPQDRQFILSSKKLLLSDSGFYLCAWSVLRGLGRERPSPLHFGNGTRLTVT.

This clone occurred a few times. The J gene is TRBJ1-2, the V gene TRBV5-8; weak D call: TRBD1 (5 bases). The CDR3 consists of 14 residues. In germline, CDR1 is SGHTS, CDR2 YDEGEE. V was trimmed by 4 bases and J by 4 bases, leaving 14 bases between them. Here the CDR3 reads CASSLPSGTYGYTF. The CDR3 DNA sequence: TGTGCCAGCAGCCTCCCTTCGGGGACCTATGGCTACACCTTC.

This clone was observed a single time. The chain carries TRBV29-1 and TRBJ1-1, with unresolved D. V shed 7 bases and J shed 7 bases, with 10 bases lying between them. The CDR3 contains 10 residues. Germline CDR1 is SQVTM and CDR2 is ANQGSEA. The CDR3 reads CSAVGFEAFF. The CDR3 DNA reads as TGCAGCGCGGTGGGGTTTGAAGCTTTCTTT.

This clone came up a few times. V and J are TRBV6-5 and TRBJ1-4, with a tentative D call TRBD1 (5 bases). This CDR3 is 16 amino acids long. CDR1 and CDR2 from the germline V gene are MNHEY and SVGAGI. Trimming took off 0 bases at V and 0 bases at J, with 8 bases between the two ends. The CDR3 region is CASSYSRGTTNEKLFF. In DNA, the CDR3 is TGTGCCAGCAGTTACTCGAGGGGAACAACTAATGAAAAACTGTTTTTT.

This chain joins TRBV2 and TRBJ1-2; 9 positions agree with TRBD1. V was pared by 6 bases and J by 8 bases, with 10 bases of the junction left unmatched. The CDR3 extends over 14 amino acids. Germline assignment: CDR1 SNHLY and CDR2 FYNNEI. CDR3 DNA sequence: TGTGCCAGCAGGAACCGGGACAGGGCCCCCGGCTACACCTTC. This gives the protein CASRNRDRAPGYTF.